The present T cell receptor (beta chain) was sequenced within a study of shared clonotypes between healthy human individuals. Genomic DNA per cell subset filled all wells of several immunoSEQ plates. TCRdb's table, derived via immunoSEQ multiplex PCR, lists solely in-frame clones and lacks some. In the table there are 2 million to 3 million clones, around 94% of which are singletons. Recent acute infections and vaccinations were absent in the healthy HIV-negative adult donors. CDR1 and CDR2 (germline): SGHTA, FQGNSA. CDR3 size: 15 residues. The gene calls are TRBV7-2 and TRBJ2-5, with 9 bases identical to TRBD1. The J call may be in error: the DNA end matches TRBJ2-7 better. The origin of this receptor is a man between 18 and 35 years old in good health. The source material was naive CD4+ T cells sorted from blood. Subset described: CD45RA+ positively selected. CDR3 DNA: TGTGCCAGCAGCTCCGGGACAGGGAGCTCCTACGAGCAGTACTTC. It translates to CASSSGTGSSYEQYF.